The present T cell receptor (beta chain) was sequenced within a study of blood T cells in healthy people across ages. Study-level findings and limits: As age increased, TCR beta diversity per million T cells fell in a roughly linear fashion. Changes seen in expanded clonotypes were possibly confounded by donor CMV status left unknown. A strong correlation between TCR beta diversity and naive T cell percentage was seen.

Remarks on this clonotype: Its antigen is not known.

Trimming took 1 base from V and 3 from J, leaving 9 bases between them. From germline, CDR1 is KGHSH and CDR2 LQKENI. The CDR3 covers 14 residues. Together with a sample-barcoded 5' primer, a J-beta primer mix was included in a second PCR lasting about 7 to 11 cycles. The template-switch adaptor, which had 12 random nucleotides, put a tag on each cDNA molecule. One entry per CDR3 protein results from TCRdb running MiXCR on the 5' RACE reads. The sample shows 780,000 or so distinct CDR3 sequences, about 61% of them seen only once. Sequenced material: blood. The clonotype comes from a man in his forties in good health. The chain uses TRBV18 and TRBJ1-1; a possible D gene is TRBD1 (6 bases). CDR3 protein: CASSPQHRDTEAFF. CDR3 DNA: TGTGCCAGCTCACCACAACACAGGGACACTGAAGCTTTCTTT.